This section outlines one TCR beta chain sequence together with its context. The sample is drawn from a study of blood T cell repertoires in COVID-19. J was trimmed by 8 bases and V by 0 bases; bases with no gene match: 10. Germline V gene sequence: CDR1 SEHNR, CDR2 FQNEAQ (reference sequence). CDR3 length: 17 amino acids. Original processing methods: Reference gene primer amplification yielded estimated nucleated cell counts. Method: immunoSEQ multiplex PCR; TCRdb's copy keeps in-frame clones and lacks some. D and trimming were read from the DNA, whereas the V and J calls and clone size are those reported in that table. Here the sample spans roughly 59,000 clones, about three quarters being singletons.

Source material: peripheral blood. The chain employs TRBV7-9 and TRBJ2-1; 10 positions agree with TRBD1. This receptor was obtained from a man at least 80 years old with acute or convalescent COVID-19. CDR3 sequence (DNA): TGTGCCAGCAGCTTAGCAGTCGGGACAGGGGTATTCGATGAGCAGTTCTTC. Protein: CASSLAVGTGVFDEQFF.